This T cell receptor beta chain was recovered during a study of identical twins. The authors used template switching to add a universal primer site and gave cDNA unique molecular identifiers. TCRdb reanalysed the 5' RACE reads using MiXCR and keeps one entry per CDR3 protein. The sample records some 1,600,000 distinct CDR3 sequences, under 35% being singletons. Germline V gene sequence: CDR1 DFQATT, CDR2 SNEGSKA (reference sequence). The junction had 9 bases not matched to a gene; V was cut back by 5 bases and J by 5 bases. The CDR3 is 14 amino acids. A note on this clonotype: Its matching antigen is unknown.

Points from the study as a whole: Among beta out-of-frame sequences, excess sharing between twins appeared weaker. There were fewer insertions in abundant cord blood beta clonotypes, but memory repertoires showed no such pattern.

Sequencing was carried out using cord blood. The chain is built from TRBV20-1 and TRBJ1-5, with 7 positions matching TRBD1. This receptor was taken from a newborn girl in good health. CDR3 amino acids: CSAQHRGMYQPQHF. The CDR3 DNA reads as TGCAGTGCTCAACACAGGGGAATGTATCAGCCCCAGCATTTT.